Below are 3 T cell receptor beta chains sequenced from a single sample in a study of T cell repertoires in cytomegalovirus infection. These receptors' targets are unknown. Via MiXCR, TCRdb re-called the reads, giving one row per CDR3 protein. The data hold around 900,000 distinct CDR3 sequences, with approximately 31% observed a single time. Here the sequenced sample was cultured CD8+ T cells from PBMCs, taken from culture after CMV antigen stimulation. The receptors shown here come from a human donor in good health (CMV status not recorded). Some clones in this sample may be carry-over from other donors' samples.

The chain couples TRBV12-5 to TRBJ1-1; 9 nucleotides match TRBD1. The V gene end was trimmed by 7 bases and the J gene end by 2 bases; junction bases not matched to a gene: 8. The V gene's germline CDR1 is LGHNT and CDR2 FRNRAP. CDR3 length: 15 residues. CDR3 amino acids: CASVVPQGANTEAFF. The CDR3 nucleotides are TGTGCTAGTGTCGTCCCACAGGGGGCCAACACTGAAGCTTTCTTT.

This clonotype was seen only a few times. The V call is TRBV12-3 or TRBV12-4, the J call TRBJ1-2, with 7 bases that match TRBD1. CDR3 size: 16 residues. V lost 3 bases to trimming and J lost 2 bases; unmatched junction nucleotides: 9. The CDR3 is CASSLEGAWSNYGYTF. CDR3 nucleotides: TGTGCCAGCAGTTTGGAGGGGGCATGGTCCAACTATGGCTACACCTTC.

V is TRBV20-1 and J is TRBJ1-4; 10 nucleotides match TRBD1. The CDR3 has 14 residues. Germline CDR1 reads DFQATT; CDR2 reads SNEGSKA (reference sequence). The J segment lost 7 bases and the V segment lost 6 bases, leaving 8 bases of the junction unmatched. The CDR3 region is CSADRDRGREKLFF. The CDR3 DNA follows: TGCAGTGCGGACCGGGACAGGGGTCGTGAAAAACTGTTTTTT.